Following are 24 T cell receptor beta chains from one sample sequenced in a study of shared clonotypes between healthy human individuals. Data came from immunoSEQ multiplex PCR; TCRdb stores just in-frame clones and leaves some out. The sample carries about 2,100,000 clones, about 92% recorded once. CD45RO negativity and positive selection for CCR7 defined naive CD8 cells, a population that excluded terminally differentiated effector memory CD45RA+ cells. The sample was naive CD8+ T cells from PBMCs. The receptors derive from a man between 18 and 35 years old in good health. Some clones in this sample may be carry-over from other donors' samples.

The table lists this clone with a few counts. Other nucleotide sequences from this sample produce the same CDR3. CDR3 protein: CASSAGQNTEAFF. The CDR3 nucleotides read TGTGCCAGCAGCGCAGGACAGAACACTGAAGCTTTCTTT. The J gene is TRBJ1-1, the V gene TRBV9, with D tentatively TRBD1 (5 bases). V gave up 3 bases and J gave up 1 base, with 7 bases separating them. CDR3 length: 13 amino acids. The germline gives CDR1 SGDLS, CDR2 YYNGEE.

This chain uses TRBV7-6 with TRBJ1-4; a possible D gene is TRBD1 (6 bases). Germline V gene data show CDR1 as SGHVS and CDR2 as FNYEAQ. V was shortened by 6 bases and J by 8 bases, with 16 bases between the two germline ends. The CDR3 is made up of 14 amino acids. The DNA for the CDR3 is TGTGCCAGCAGTGAGCAGGGGAGGTGGGAAAAACTGTTTTTT. It translates to CASSEQGRWEKLFF.

The V and J genes are TRBV5-6 and TRBJ1-2; 9 bases match TRBD1. This CDR3 region has 13 residues. The ends lost 5 bases at V and 5 bases at J; junction bases unmatched: 4. Looked up from germline, CDR1 is SGHDT and CDR2 is YYEEEE. CDR3 in DNA: TGTGCCAGCAGATGGACAGGGGAATATGGCTACACCTTC. Translated: CASRWTGEYGYTF. The whole variable domain, filled in from reference TRBV5-6 and TRBJ1-2, reads DAGVTQSPTHLIKTRGQQVTLRCSPKSGHDTVSWYQQALGQGPQFIFQYYEEEERQRGNFPDRFSGHQFPNYSSELNVNALLLGDSALYLCASRWTGEYGYTFGSGTRLTVV.

Here the CDR3 DNA reads TGTGCCAGCAGTTTATCGCAGGGTGCCAGCACCAATCAGCCCCAGCATTTT. Its protein is CASSLSQGASTNQPQHF. V and J are TRBV27 and TRBJ1-5; perhaps TRBD1 as D (5 bases). The germline V and J ends were trimmed by 0 bases and 3 bases, with 15 bases remaining between them. The CDR3 sequence is 17 residues long. Germline CDR1 reads MNHEY; CDR2 reads SMNVEV (reference sequence).

This clone has only one observation. The rearrangement uses TRBV23-1 and TRBJ1-5; 8 bases are a match to TRBD1. TRBV23-1 is assigned to the ORF class and has an uncertain function. This CDR3 has 16 residues. V shed 6 bases, J shed 2 bases, and the junction held 9 bases outside the gene matches. CDR3 residues: CASRQDRGAGNQPQHF. CDR3 coding DNA: TGCGCCAGCAGGCAAGACAGGGGTGCGGGCAATCAGCCCCAGCATTTT.

This chain joins TRBV28 and TRBJ2-5; D may match TRBD1 or TRBD2 (5 bases each). The CDR3 totals 14 residues. Looked up from germline, CDR1 is MDHEN and CDR2 is SYDVKM. V lost 6 bases, J lost 2 bases, and 13 bases lay in between. The CDR3: CASSSPREQETQYF. The CDR3 DNA is TGTGCCAGCAGCAGCCCCAGGGAGCAAGAGACCCAGTACTTC.

This clone was seen only once. The chain uses TRBV7-9 and TRBJ2-3; 11 bases match TRBD1. Germline CDR1 is SEHNR and CDR2 is FQNEAQ (reference sequence). Losses at the gene ends were 5 bases for V and 6 bases for J; bases not matched to a gene: 7. The CDR3 is 15 residues long. DNA of the CDR3: TGTGCCAGCAGCACGGGACAGGGGGTTTCGGATACGCAGTATTTT. Protein product: CASSTGQGVSDTQYF. The variable domain in full, completed from reference TRBV7-9 and TRBJ2-3, reads DTGVSQNPRHKITKRGQNVTFRCDPISEHNRLYWYRQTLGQGPEFLTYFQNEAQLEKSRLLSDRFSAERPKGSFSTLEIQRTEQGDSAMYLCASSTGQGVSDTQYFGPGTRLTVL.

The V call is TRBV10-2, the J call TRBJ2-7; D call uncertain. This CDR3 has 14 residues. Trimming cost V 1 base and J 2 bases, with 9 bases left between them. Germline V gene data show CDR1 as WSHSY and CDR2 as SAAADI. The CDR3 reads CASSEYGSPYEQYF. CDR3 bases: TGCGCCAGCAGTGAGTACGGCAGTCCCTACGAGCAGTACTTC.

This chain links TRBV9 with TRBJ2-1; 8 bases are shared with TRBD2. The CDR3 is 18 amino acids. CDR1 and CDR2 from the germline V gene are SGDLS and YYNGEE. J was trimmed by 3 bases and V by 3 bases; bases with no gene match: 14. Written as DNA, the CDR3 is TGTGCCAGCAGCGCCCCCCTTGGGGGCGGGGGGATCTACAATGAGCAGTTCTTC. This encodes CASSAPLGGGGIYNEQFF.

This chain links TRBV7-3 with TRBJ2-5; tentative D call: TRBD2 (5 bases). V was shortened by 6 bases and J by 2 bases, with 16 bases between the two germline ends. This CDR3 region has 15 residues. Germline CDR1 and CDR2: SGHTA and FQGTGA. The CDR3 region has the DNA TGTGCCAGCAGTCCAGAGGGTAGGGCTCAAGAGACCCAGTACTTC. Its protein is CASSPEGRAQETQYF.

V and J are TRBV27 and TRBJ2-1, with D possibly being TRBD2 (6 bases). Between the trimmed V and J ends, which lost 5 bases and 9 bases, there was a span of 20 bases. The CDR3 totals 15 residues. Germline-derived CDR1 and CDR2 are MNHEY and SMNVEV (reference sequence). The CDR3 is CASSPRLEGFGEQFF. The DNA of the CDR3 is TGTGCCAGCAGTCCAAGGTTGGAGGGGTTCGGTGAGCAGTTCTTC.

The rearrangement uses TRBV19 and TRBJ2-2; D might be TRBD2 (7 bases). V shed 7 bases and J shed 7 bases, with 22 bases lying between them. The CDR3 is 16 residues long. Germline V gene data show CDR1 as LNHDA and CDR2 as SQIVND (reference sequence). The chain's CDR3 is CASKIAGAQYGGELFF. Here the CDR3 DNA reads TGTGCCAGTAAGATTGCGGGGGCGCAATATGGCGGGGAGCTGTTTTTT. The whole variable domain, filled in from reference TRBV19 and TRBJ2-2, reads DGGITQSPKYLFRKEGQNVTLSCEQNLNHDAMYWYRQDPGQGLRLIYYSQIVNDFQKGDIAEGYSVSREKKESFPLTVTSAQKNPTAFYLCASKIAGAQYGGELFFGEGSRLTVL.

This chain uses TRBV7-9 with TRBJ2-1; D unclear. V gave up 5 bases and J gave up 2 bases, with 13 bases separating them. The CDR3 has 15 amino acids. Germline V gene lookup returns CDR1 SEHNR and CDR2 FQNEAQ (reference sequence). The DNA of the CDR3 is TGTGCCAGCAGCCTGCCAAAGGGAACCTACAATGAGCAGTTCTTC. Protein product: CASSLPKGTYNEQFF.

The rearrangement uses TRBV13 and TRBJ1-2; D remains ambiguous. CDR3 length equals 13 residues. V lost 5 bases and J lost 8, with 15 bases in between. The V gene's germline CDR1 is PRHDT and CDR2 FYEKMQ (reference sequence). The CDR3 sequence is CASSLRGGSGYTF. The CDR3 DNA is TGTGCCAGCAGCCTCCGGGGAGGGTCCGGCTACACCTTC.

This clone was observed once. Distinct nucleotide sequences in the sample also encode this CDR3. The chain links TRBV27 to TRBJ2-1; TRBD1 might be the D (5 bases). The CDR3 is 15 amino acids. Looked up from germline, CDR1 is MNHEY and CDR2 is SMNVEV (reference sequence). V was cut by 3 bases and J by 4 bases, with 13 bases left in between. CDR3 bases: TGTGCCAGCAGTTTGGGTCAGGGTGGGTACAATGAGCAGTTCTTC. Its protein is CASSLGQGGYNEQFF.

This clone was found once. The V call is TRBV6-1, the J call TRBJ2-1, with unresolved D. V lost 2 bases to trimming and J lost 4 bases, with 12 bases between them. CDR3 length equals 15 residues. Germline V CDR1 and CDR2: MNHNS, SASEGT. DNA of the CDR3: TGTGCCAGCAGTGAAAGACCCGGACCTTACAATGAGCAGTTCTTC. Protein: CASSERPGPYNEQFF.

The rearrangement links TRBV19 to TRBJ1-1, with D hard to call. The CDR3 runs to 16 residues. V shed 6 bases and J shed 6 bases, with 23 bases lying between them. Per the germline V gene, CDR1 is LNHDA and CDR2 is SQIVND (reference sequence). CDR3 DNA sequence: TGTGCCAGTAGCACGCTACGACTGAGCCAGCCTTCTGAAGCTTTCTTT. It is translated as CASSTLRLSQPSEAFF.

On this clone itself: Other nucleotide sequences from this sample produce the same CDR3. V and J are TRBV19 and TRBJ1-1, with a weak D call TRBD1 (5 bases). CDR3 length equals 12 residues. The V gene lost 1 base and the J gene lost 6 bases, with 6 bases spanning the gap. The germline CDR1 and CDR2 sequences are LNHDA and SQIVND (reference sequence). The CDR3 region has the DNA TGTGCCAGTAGTATAGGAGGGGCTGAAGCTTTCTTT. It codes for CASSIGGAEAFF.

With respect to this clone: Other DNA sequences in the same sample also yield this CDR3. The V gene is TRBV9, the J gene TRBJ2-1, with a tentative D call TRBD1 (5 bases). Germline lookup yields CDR1 SGDLS and CDR2 YYNGEE. With 0 bases removed from V and 4 bases from J, the gap between germline ends came to 11 bases. This CDR3 spans 15 amino acids. CDR3 in amino acids: CASSVGQGTYNEQFF. Written as DNA, the CDR3 is TGTGCCAGCAGCGTAGGGCAGGGAACTTACAATGAGCAGTTCTTC.

The rearrangement joins TRBV27 to TRBJ2-3; no clear D. Looked up from germline, CDR1 is MNHEY and CDR2 is SMNVEV (reference sequence). The ends were cut back, 9 bases at V and 5 bases at J, with 9 bases in the middle. The length of the CDR3 is 11 residues. The CDR3 DNA follows: TGTGCCAGTGCGTGGGGAGATACGCAGTATTTT. Encoded protein: CASAWGDTQYF.

This clone was found once. This chain joins TRBV6-5 and TRBJ1-5; no definite D call. There are 15 residues in the CDR3. The V end was cut by 4 bases, the J end by 4 bases, with 14 bases between. Germline lookup yields CDR1 MNHEY and CDR2 SVGAGI. CDR3 nucleotides: TGTGCCAGCAGTTCCGCCTCGGAGGGTAATCAGCCCCAGCATTTT. It codes for CASSSASEGNQPQHF.

In nucleotides, the CDR3 is TGTGCCAGCAGCTTAAGCCAGACTAGTCCCGAGCAGTACTTC. Translating gives CASSLSQTSPEQYF. V gene TRBV7-6 combines with J gene TRBJ2-7; D possibly corresponds to TRBD2 (6 bases). CDR3 length: 14 amino acids. Germline CDR1 reads SGHVS; CDR2 reads FNYEAQ. The ends were cut back, 2 bases at V and 6 bases at J, with 14 bases in the middle.

This chain links TRBV7-3 with TRBJ2-1, with TRBD2 as a possible D gene (6 bases). V was pared by 0 bases and J by 7 bases, with 10 bases between. Germline CDR1 SGHTA, CDR2 FQGTGA. This CDR3 has 14 residues. The CDR3 DNA follows: TGTGCCAGCAGCTTAACAGCCGGGGGAAATGAGCAGTTCTTC. Its translation: CASSLTAGGNEQFF.

Only one count was recorded for this clone. V is TRBV27 and J is TRBJ2-7, with 9 bases identical to TRBD1. V lost 7 bases and J lost 3; bases outside the gene matches: 4. Germline assignment: CDR1 MNHEY and CDR2 SMNVEV (reference sequence). The CDR3 covers 13 residues. CDR3 sequence (DNA): TGTGCCAGCATGGGGACAGGGTACTACGAGCAGTACTTC. Its translation: CASMGTGYYEQYF.